This T cell receptor (beta chain) was recovered during a study of CD8+ T cells in alopecia areata. As for treatment: oral pan-JAK inhibitor, 5-10 mg twice daily. The authors extracted RNA and reverse transcribed it into cDNA as the sequencing template. Clones were read by immunoSEQ multiplex PCR, and TCRdb kept only the in-frame ones, dropping some. The data hold about 190,000 clones, with 60% to 70% observed a single time. Germline loops: CDR1 MNHEY, CDR2 SMNVEV (reference sequence). The V and J ends lost 2 bases and 2 bases respectively, with 15 bases between them. The CDR3 extends over 16 amino acids.

The chain carries TRBV27 and TRBJ1-2, with D perhaps matching TRBD1 (5 bases). Sequencing was performed on CD4+ T cells sorted from blood, taken at week 4, from a patient treated with tofacitinib. The origin of this receptor is a human donor with alopecia areata. CDR3 in amino acids: CASSLTPRQGNYGYTF. For the CDR3, the DNA is TGTGCCAGCAGTTTAACCCCCCGGCAGGGAAACTATGGCTACACCTTC.